This T cell receptor beta chain was sequenced for a study of technical replicates of blood from several donors. Profiled with immunoSEQ multiplex PCR; TCRdb holds only in-frame clones, not every one. The sample holds tens of thousands of clones; roughly 90% are singletons and the top ten take roughly 0.41%. The length of the CDR3 is 13 residues. Germline-derived CDR1 and CDR2 are LGHNA and YNFKEQ. The sequence derives from a human donor in good health. The sequenced sample consisted of T cells isolated from PBMCs. The chain recombines TRBV4-2 with TRBJ2-2, with a possible D match to TRBD2 (6 bases). Written as DNA, the CDR3 is TGTGCAGCGGGCAGGCGTAACACCGGGGAGCTGTTTTTT. Its translation is CAAGRRNTGELFF.